This T cell receptor (beta chain) appears in the sequencing data of a study of T cell responses to AZD1222 COVID-19 vaccine. Findings and limits, study-wide: The donor cohort was predominantly white British with a female majority, and clonal diversity may have been underestimated. Along spike, vaccine-associated CD4 TCRs were found throughout, with dominance at 160-218 and 743-854. In the spike-specific TCR repertoire, nearly half reportedly target unmutated variant regions. Receipt of two AZD1222 doses was followed by a rise in Spike-specific TCR breadth and depth.

The count of this clone is one. The antigen is not known. Sequencing was performed with immunoSEQ multiplex PCR; in TCRdb, only in-frame clones are kept and a portion is missing. The table records about 110,000 clones, 85% to 90% of them present only once. The CDR3 is 11 residues long. The V and J ends lost 1 base and 8 bases respectively, with 5 bases between them. Per the germline V gene, CDR1 is MNHEY and CDR2 is SVGAGI. This sequence originates from an adult in good health. V usage is TRBV6-5 and J usage is TRBJ1-1; D gene ambiguous. The source material was peripheral blood, sampled on day 0 of AZD1222 vaccination. In DNA, the CDR3 is TGTGCCAGCAGTTACTACTCGGAAGCTTTCTTT. The encoded protein is CASSYYSEAFF.